The clone carrying this T cell receptor (beta chain) was picked up many times. Its antigen remains unidentified. A universal primer site and UMIs were added as TCR cDNA was made by 5'RACE template switching. TCRdb re-analysed the 5' RACE reads in MiXCR, keeping a single row per CDR3 protein. The sample has 99,000 or so distinct CDR3 sequences, less than 6% seen once; the top ten hold approximately 39%. The sample belongs to a study of T cells after yellow fever vaccination. Study-wide points: Most clones from primary vaccination were detected again post-booster (almost 98% CD4, 70% to 90% CD8).

This clonotype was sampled from a man aged 18 to 29 who received the YFV17D yellow fever vaccine. The starting material was CD8+ T cells sorted from PBMCs, obtained 10 days after the yellow fever booster vaccination.

CDR3 in amino acids: CSVEDYKGTLGPTDTQYF. DNA for the CDR3: TGCAGCGTTGAAGATTATAAGGGAACCCTAGGTCCCACAGATACGCAGTATTTT. The rearrangement joins TRBV29-1 to TRBJ2-3; no clear D. The CDR3 is 18 amino acids. Trimming cost V 0 bases and J 2 bases, with 21 bases left between them. Germline V gene data show CDR1 as SQVTM and CDR2 as ANQGSEA.